This T cell receptor (beta chain) comes out of a study of CD8 T cells in ankylosing spondylitis (dated by TCRdb to 2015 to 2018). Notes on the research overall: T cell receptor beta repertoires were profiled in healthy donors and ankylosing spondylitis patients so that disease-linked TCR variants could be found. The whole study cohort included roughly 110 healthy donors and about two dozen ankylosing spondylitis patients. Peripheral blood was sampled, and synovial fluid was additionally collected from ankylosing spondylitis patients. Paper-wide results and their limitations: The disease-linked clones had a CD8+ phenotype and were found at relatively low frequencies in peripheral blood. Blood from ankylosing spondylitis patients appeared to be characterized by a TCR beta motif composed of about eight highly homologous amino acid variants. Some of the motif variants had been reported before in the synovial fluid and blood of reactive arthritis patients, a finding that suggests common disease-initiation mechanisms. According to the report, matched synovial fluid samples from ankylosing spondylitis patients were significantly enriched for the disease-linked clones.

Sequencing took place on an Illumina HiSeq 2500. Quantitative 5'-RACE with molecular barcodes was the method used to prepare the TCR beta libraries. The study's own analysis went as follows. A new computational method, built on a probabilistic model of VDJ rearrangement, was used to identify disease-linked TCR variants. The public reads were reprocessed in TCRdb via fastp at Q25 and MiXCR, keeping in-frame beta chains. Each entry merges the rows of one CDR3 protein and shows their most common DNA and genes. Clone size and V and J calls follow TCRdb, not the original study. This sample comprises some 330,000 distinct CDR3 sequences, 8% of them detected only once. Roughly 15% of the sample goes to the ten largest clones. Comment on this clonotype: Its binding antigen is unknown. Per-base quality was not reported, and no clone a single base away is much larger than it.

CDR1 SGHRS and CDR2 YFSETQ were looked up in the germline V gene. The junction shows trimming of 0 bases on V and 5 bases on J, plus 14 bases between the germline ends. Including the terminal cysteine and phenylalanine, the CDR3 comprises 15 residues. Solely the CDR3 DNA is kept, with 45 bases framed from the first base. The sequencing input was blood, either unsorted or a sorted T cell fraction (not recorded which). The chain is assembled from TRBV5-1 and TRBJ1-1, with no reliable assignment of the D segment. The source of this sequence is a male donor with ankylosing spondylitis. This receptor has the CDR3 CASSLAGREWTEAFF. The DNA sequence reads TGCGCCAGCAGCTTGGCCGGCAGAGAGTGGACTGAAGCTTTCTTT.